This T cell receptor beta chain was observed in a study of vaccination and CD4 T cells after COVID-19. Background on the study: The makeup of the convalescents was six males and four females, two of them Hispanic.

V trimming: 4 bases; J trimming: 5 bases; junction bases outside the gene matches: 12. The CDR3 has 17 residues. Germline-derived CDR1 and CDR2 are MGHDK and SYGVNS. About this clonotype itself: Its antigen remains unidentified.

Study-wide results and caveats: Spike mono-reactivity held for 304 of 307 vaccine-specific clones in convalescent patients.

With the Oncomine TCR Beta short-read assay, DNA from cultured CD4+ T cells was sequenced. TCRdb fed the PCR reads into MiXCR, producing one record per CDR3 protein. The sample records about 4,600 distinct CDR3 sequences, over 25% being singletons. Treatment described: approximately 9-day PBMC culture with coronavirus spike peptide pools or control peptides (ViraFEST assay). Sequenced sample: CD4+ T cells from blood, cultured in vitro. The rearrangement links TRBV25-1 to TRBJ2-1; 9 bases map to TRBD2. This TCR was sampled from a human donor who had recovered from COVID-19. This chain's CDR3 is CASSVVLAGVPHNEQFF. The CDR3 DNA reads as TGTGCCAGCAGTGTCGTACTAGCGGGTGTACCCCACAATGAGCAGTTCTTC.